This T cell receptor (beta chain) was sequenced during a study of cytomegalovirus exposure and HLA in healthy donors (dated by TCRdb to the late 2010s). General notes on the study: An earlier analysis of 587 of the donors reported approximately 270 Gb of sequence data and around 110 million unique TCR beta sequences from roughly 180 million T cells. HLA typing covered class I and class II loci at four-digit resolution. Roughly 320 gigabases of sequencing data and roughly 80 million unique TCR sequences made up an early release that covered fewer than 650 HLA-typed donors. A later genetic analysis took genome-wide SNP genotypes for about three fifths of the 666 donors and used that subset as a discovery cohort. Besides the first cohort of approximately 710 subjects, a separate validation cohort made up of 120 different subjects was used. The aim of the study was to test whether cataloging public T cell receptors could identify signatures of past pathogen exposure. Using immunosequencing, the study profiled T cell repertoires from fewer than 700 subjects and related those repertoires to cytomegalovirus serostatus. Among 300 to 500 genotyped donors of the cohort, an average of approximately 200,000 unique TCR beta nucleotide sequences was sequenced per donor, of which about 20% were non-productive. A later analysis re-analyzed previously published TCR beta repertoires from several hundred donors and added high-resolution HLA genotyping to study TCR occurrence patterns. Rather than drawing on any new phenotypic data, the later analysis identified candidate immune exposures from TCR beta sequences and the way those sequences occurred across donors. Of the 300 to 500 genotyped donors, 75% to 85% were placed in the genetic ancestry cluster associated with self-reported Caucasian donors. An earlier analysis of nearly 600 of the donors applied high-throughput TCR beta sequencing to assess whether each TCR beta V gene segment acted as functional or pseudogenic. Every repertoire in the discovery cohort had been generated on one and the same sequencing platform. Donor age, sex, ethnicity and CMV serostatus were compiled together with the repertoire data. The number of typed donors differed by locus: roughly 629-630 for A, B, C, DRB1 and DQB1; approximately 530 for DQA1; around 610 for DPA1; and around 490 for DPB1. Roughly 5 DR-DQ haplotypes were handled as single units for association and clustering, since linkage in the cohort was strong. The study combined high-throughput TCR immunosequencing, statistical association of individual TCRs with disease status, and machine learning to predict cytomegalovirus infection status.

Points on this clone: The antigen it recognizes is unknown. No clone much larger than this one lies a single base away; base qualities are absent.

The cohort consisted of 670 or so healthy bone marrow donors. Cohort members were all nominally healthy when sampled, although unrecorded immune exposures were likely present. The donor was CMV seropositive and was included in the group of approximately 300 seropositive cohort members. Every donor gave a peripheral blood sample, and the peripheral blood mononuclear cells from that sample were used for TCR beta sequencing. The Qiagen DNeasy Blood Extraction Kit was used to extract genomic DNA from the blood cell samples. Library preparation was by the immunoSEQ multiplex PCR assay. For the multiplex PCR, a mixture combining 60 forward primers for TCR Vbeta segments and 13 reverse primers for TCR Jbeta segments was used. The CDR3 region of rearranged TCR beta genes was amplified from genomic DNA with a multiplex PCR assay. On the Illumina HiSeq System, the amplified TCR beta libraries were sequenced as 87-base-pair reads. Concerning the study's data processing: A later analysis counted some 80 million unique TCR beta chains across the 670 or so repertoires, and roughly 9.9 million of these chains were shared by at least two donors. Raw reads were error-corrected and collapsed into unique sequences with a nearest-neighbor algorithm that merged closely related sequences to remove PCR and sequencing errors. V, D and J gene segments were assigned by aligning CDR3 sequences to IMGT reference sequences. For a sequence to be retained, a match of at least six nucleotides to both a V gene segment and a J gene segment was required. Rearrangements were called productive when the CDR3 lacked stop codons and stayed in frame with V and J; all others were non-productive. Following IMGT convention, CDR3 was defined as the stretch from the second conserved V-encoded cysteine up to the conserved J-encoded phenylalanine. The earlier analysis of 500 to 750 of the donors excluded any sequence lacking an unambiguous match to a single V gene segment. An earlier analysis of several hundred of the donors called V segments functional above 56.7% productive rearrangements and segregating when the between-donor standard deviation exceeded 5%. A statistical classification framework was developed to diagnose cytomegalovirus status using the catalog of TCR beta chain sequences. V and J gene assignment, in a later analysis, came from comparing TCR nucleotide sequences with IMGT/GENE-DB human TR gene sequences. Using the TCRdist pipeline, a later analysis assigned CDR3 sequences along with most-parsimonious VDJ recombination scenarios. In a later analysis, each TCR beta chain was defined by its CDR3 amino acid sequence together with its V-gene family, and reads without a unique V-gene family were excluded. A later analysis removed over 500 highly shared, low-generation-probability nucleotide sequences to deal with suspected cross-contamination and a sequencing artifact. In a later analysis, a clonal expansion index for each public chain was calculated from normalized within-repertoire ranks of inferred template counts. In a later analysis, generation probabilities were computed with a VDJ recombination model fitted to out-of-frame rearrangements, and the resulting probabilities were checked against IGoR. A later analysis scored TCR-TCR, TCR-HLA and TCR-CMV co-occurrence with hypergeometric tests, applying a repertoire-size bias correction to TCR pairs. A later analysis estimated false discovery rates by permuting HLA or CMV assignments 20 times. A later analysis grouped co-occurring TCRs with DBSCAN, adding TCRdist sequence similarity when clustering within HLA-allele-positive subsets. Co-occurrence clustering excluded repertoires with fewer than 30,000 or more than 120,000 public chains, plus five with anomalous nucleotide sharing. TCRdb took this table from immuneACCESS and kept in-frame rearrangements with V and J called. Such tables lack part of the clones; where checked against another copy, unresolved V genes explain under half of the gap, and the rest is unexplained. From that table come the V and J calls and clone size; the DNA was used to work out D and trimming. The sample table shows 150,000 to 200,000 clones, and 70% to 90% are seen once. The ten top clones hold 2% to 2.5% of the sample.

Including cysteine and phenylalanine, the CDR3 has 13 amino acids. CDR3 DNA only is kept here, 39 bases in frame from base 1. Trimming at the junction amounts to 7 bases on V and 8 bases on J, and the germline ends lie 17 bases apart. CDR1 MNHEY and CDR2 SVGAGI are derived from the germline V gene. Overall results and qualifications from the work: According to a later genetic analysis, donors in an Asian-associated ancestry cluster had fewer N-insertions in productive TCRs than the roughly 700-donor mean. Most TCR sequences were observed very rarely across donors, whereas some public TCRs were present in many individuals. This cohort had only TCR beta chains sequenced, and the lack of alpha or paired-chain data limited which features could be detected. The study listed 150 to 200 TCR beta chains as associated with cytomegalovirus. For the cohort, immune exposure information was limited to CMV serostatus. A further reported finding was that TCR beta sequences accurately predicted the HLA-A and HLA-B alleles for most subjects in the first cohort. At a false discovery rate of 0.05, a later analysis linked approximately 18,000 TCR beta sequences to specific HLA alleles. Because HLA typing was unavailable for some donors at each locus, only the typed subset was used in association tests. Strong co-occurrence of HLA alleles, especially DR and DQ, made assigning TCR associations to individual alleles difficult. In both the original and validation cohorts, the classifier was reported to diagnose cytomegalovirus status with high specificity and sensitivity. In a later analysis, HLA-associated TCR beta chains were found to be more clonally expanded and to have lower generation probabilities than equally common non-associated chains. In vitro tests confirmed that a few of the cytomegalovirus-associated TCR beta chains recognize cytomegalovirus antigens. Broadly in line with IMGT annotations, most TCR beta V segments showed up in productive rearrangements about 87% or about 30% of the time in an earlier analysis of several hundred of the donors. Because the 87-base-pair reads could not distinguish some IMGT-functional V segments, including TRBV6-2 and TRBV6-3, those segments were excluded. Most CMV-associated TCR beta chains appeared to be HLA-restricted in a later analysis, and the HLA associations seemed to be driven largely by CMV exposure. Because counts were too low, some 16 rarely observed V segments, including chromosome 9 orphons, were excluded from the earlier analysis of several hundred of the donors. A later genetic analysis associated a missense DCLRE1C variant with V-gene and J-gene trimming of TCR beta chains, and an independent cohort replicated the association. A cluster of highly shared sequence variants was judged likely to be a technical artifact of the sequencing pipeline. A later analysis found that TCR association rates varied across HLA loci, with DRB1 alleles showing the most associated TCRs and HLA-C alleles the fewest. Roughly uniform sequencing depth across donors was assumed in presence/absence analyses, although this assumption may not hold. The authors suggested that the approach could potentially be generalized to other disease states and immunological phenotypes. Correlated functional status among segregating V segments might reflect linkage disequilibrium, but an unknown experimental factor could not be ruled out. According to a later analysis, parvovirus B19, influenza, CMV and Epstein-Barr virus appeared linked to several top co-occurrence clusters.

The sequence was collected from a young man in good health and CMV-seropositive. The V and J genes are TRBV6-5 and TRBJ1-2, with an unclear D gene assignment. The source material was PBMCs. The encoded CDR3 is CASTHPLGSGYTF. DNA sequence: TGTGCCAGCACTCACCCGCTTGGCTCGGGCTACACCTTC.